A selection of T cell receptor beta chains follows, all from one sample in a study of blood T cell repertoires in COVID-19. The protocol was immunoSEQ multiplex PCR, while the TCRdb copy is restricted to in-frame clones and leaves out a portion. The table records around 310,000 clones, roughly 90% of them present only once. The sample comprised PBMCs or T cells enriched from blood (not recorded which). The receptors stem from a woman in her thirties who had recovered from COVID-19. CDR3s include the opening cysteine and the closing phenylalanine or tryptophan. Each record gives: V gene, D gene, J gene, clone size, CDR3 DNA, CDR3 protein. The D gene is left open where the match is weak. Some rows have no size entry. The others give once, few or many, or a class for an expanded clone.

>TRBV4-1|TRBD1|TRBJ1-2|-
TGCGCCAGCAGCCAAGGAGCGGACAGGTACTATGGCTACACCTTC
CASSQGADRYYGYTF
>TRBV6-5|-|TRBJ2-7|-
TGTGCCAGCACGGTGCAGGGAATAGGCGAGCAGTACTTC
CASTVQGIGEQYF
>TRBV27|TRBD1|TRBJ1-2|-
TGTGCCAGCAGTTTCCTATTCAGGGGGCCGTCGGGCTACACCTTC
CASSFLFRGPSGYTF
>TRBV29-1|TRBD1|TRBJ2-7|-
TGCAGCGTTGCAAAGGACAGGGAATTTAGGGGTGAGCAGTACTTC
CSVAKDREFRGEQYF
>TRBV15|TRBD1|TRBJ1-4|-
TGTGCCACCAGCAGGTTTGGGACAGAGTTAACTAATGAAAAACTGTTTTTT
CATSRFGTELTNEKLFF
>TRBV5-1|-|TRBJ2-7|-
TGCGCCAGCAGCTTGGCCGGTCGAAGAACAGGCTACGAGCAGTACTTC
CASSLAGRRTGYEQYF
>TRBV6-4|-|TRBJ2-1|-
TGTGCCAGCAGTGCATTGAATAACAGGGCTGAGCAGTTCTTC
CASSALNNRAEQFF
>TRBV2|TRBD2|TRBJ2-3|once
TGTGCCAGCTGGCCTAGCGGCCTTCTTAAAGATACGCAGTATTTT
CASWPSGLLKDTQYF
>TRBV18|-|TRBJ2-1|once
TGTGCCAGCTCCCTCGGAGAACCAATCGTGCATGAGCAGTTCTTC
CASSLGEPIVHEQFF
>TRBV5-1|-|TRBJ2-1|-
TGCGCCAGCAGCTTCGAGTACAATGAGCAGTTCTTC
CASSFEYNEQFF
>TRBV20-1|-|TRBJ1-2|once
TGCAGTGCTAGTATCCGGGCAGGGGTTAGTGGTGGCTACACCTTC
CSASIRAGVSGGYTF
>TRBV7-7|-|TRBJ1-4|-
TGTGCTAGCAGCTTATCGCAGGGACTCAATGAAAAACTGTTTTTT
CASSLSQGLNEKLFF
>TRBV28|TRBD1|TRBJ1-2|-
TGTGCCAGCAGTCCCTACAGGGGTGGCTACACCTTC
CASSPYRGGYTF
>TRBV29-1|TRBD1|TRBJ1-2|-
TGCAGCGTTGAGGGGACAGGGGCGGAGGGCTACACCTTC
CSVEGTGAEGYTF
>TRBV5-4|TRBD1|TRBJ2-7|-
TGTGCCAGCAGCTCCACGACAGGGGGTACCTACGAGCAGTACTTC
CASSSTTGGTYEQYF
>TRBV30|TRBD2|TRBJ2-1|-
TGTGCCTGGAGTAGCGGGGGACCCAATGAGCAGTTCTTC
CAWSSGGPNEQFF
>TRBV7-9|-|TRBJ2-7|-
TGTGCCAGCAGCACGGCCTACGAGCAGTACTTC
CASSTAYEQYF
>TRBV7-2|-|TRBJ2-7|-
TGTGCCAGCAGCTTAGCGTTCGGAGGGACCTCAAGGCAGTACTTC
CASSLAFGGTSRQYF
>TRBV2|-|TRBJ2-1|-
TGTGCCAGCAGTGTCCTAGGAGGGAGGCCAGGGGAGCAGTTCTTC
CASSVLGGRPGEQFF
>TRBV7-2|TRBD1|TRBJ2-5|once
TGTGCCAGCAGCGCTGATCAGGGGGCGGAGACCCAGTACTTC
CASSADQGAETQYF
>TRBV5-4|TRBD1|TRBJ1-2|-
TGTGCCAGCAGCTTCTCAGGGGGTCTCTATGGCTACACCTTC
CASSFSGGLYGYTF
>TRBV18|-|TRBJ1-3|-
TGTGCCAGCTCACCCAATCCATTTTCCGACTCTTCTGGAAACACCATATATTTT
CASSPNPFSDSSGNTIYF
>TRBV7-6|-|TRBJ1-4|few
TGTGCCAGCAGCTTAATTAGGGAGGCTAATGAAAAACTGTTTTTT
CASSLIREANEKLFF
>TRBV28|TRBD2|TRBJ2-2|-
TGTGCCAGCAGTATACTAGCGGCAAACACCGGGGAGCTGTTTTTT
CASSILAANTGELFF
>TRBV6-2/TRBV6-3|-|TRBJ1-5|-
TGTGCCAGCAGTTACGGGGGGGGACTTAGCAATCAGCCCCAGCATTTT
CASSYGGGLSNQPQHF
>TRBV29-1|TRBD2|TRBJ2-7|-
TGCAGCGTTGAAGCCACGGGACTAGCGGGGCAGTACTTC
CSVEATGLAGQYF
>TRBV13|TRBD2|TRBJ2-1|once
TGTGCCAGCAGCTTTCCTAGCGGGAGAAGTCGGCCCTACAATGAGCAGTTCTTC
CASSFPSGRSRPYNEQFF
>TRBV29-1|-|TRBJ1-2|-
TGCAGCGCCAGGGGCCTGAAAGGGACGGACTATGGCTACACCTTC
CSARGLKGTDYGYTF
>TRBV27|-|TRBJ2-4|-
TGTGCCAGCAGTTCCACTGACAACCTGGGCATTCAGTACTTC
CASSSTDNLGIQYF
>TRBV10-3|TRBD1|TRBJ1-2|-
TGTGCCATCAGTGGAGGGACAGGGTTGAGTTATGGCTACACCTTC
CAISGGTGLSYGYTF
>TRBV27|TRBD1|TRBJ1-3|-
TGTGCCAGCAAGGGGACAGCAGCCTCCTTCTCTGGAAACACCATATATTTT
CASKGTAASFSGNTIYF
>TRBV15|TRBD1|TRBJ2-4|-
TGTGCCACCAGCAGAGGTACAGGGGGCTACGGGAAAAACATTCAGTACTTC
CATSRGTGGYGKNIQYF
>TRBV18|-|TRBJ2-2|-
TGTGCCAGCTCACCACTTGCAGGGAACACCGGGGAGCTGTTTTTT
CASSPLAGNTGELFF
>TRBV28|-|TRBJ1-1|once
TGTGCCAGCAGTTTTCAGAACACTGAAGCTTTCTTT
CASSFQNTEAFF
>TRBV6-5|-|TRBJ2-2|-
TGTGCCAGCCTTCTTACGGAGTCGGCCACCGGGGAGCTGTTTTTT
CASLLTESATGELFF
>TRBV18|TRBD2|TRBJ2-1|-
TGTGCCAGCTCAGCTGGGGGGGGCAATGAGCAGTTCTTC
CASSAGGGNEQFF
>TRBV7-6|TRBD1|TRBJ1-2|-
TGTGCCAGCAGCTTAGGGACAGGGGGAACGGGCTACACCTTC
CASSLGTGGTGYTF
>TRBV28|-|TRBJ1-5|-
TGTGCCAGCATCCCACAGAGCAATCAGCCCCAGCATTTT
CASIPQSNQPQHF
>TRBV29-1|-|TRBJ1-1|-
TGCAGCGTTGAATATGTAGTCCCCACTACTTTCTTT
CSVEYVVPTTFF
>TRBV6-5|-|TRBJ2-7|-
TGTGCCAGCAGGAAAGGGGGTATAGAGACCTACGAGCAGTACTTC
CASRKGGIETYEQYF
>TRBV11-3|TRBD1|TRBJ1-1|-
TGTGCCAGCAGCCCGGACAGGGGAAACACTGAAGCTTTCTTT
CASSPDRGNTEAFF
>TRBV2|-|TRBJ1-4|few
TGTGCCAGCCGGGAGAGGGCAACTAATGAAAAACTGTTTTTT
CASRERATNEKLFF
>TRBV28|TRBD1|TRBJ2-7|-
TGTGCCAGCAGGTACCCGGGACAGGGGGTTTACGAGCAGTACTTC
CASRYPGQGVYEQYF
>TRBV4-1|-|TRBJ2-7|-
TGCGCCAGCAGCCACGGCGGGTCGACCTACGAGCAGTACTTC
CASSHGGSTYEQYF
>TRBV7-6|-|TRBJ1-6|-
TGTGCCAGCAGCCCCTCAGGGGCGGTTTCACCCCTCCACTTT
CASSPSGAVSPLHF
>TRBV28|-|TRBJ1-1|-
TGTGCCAGCATGGGAAGGGGGACCACTGAAGCTTTCTTT
CASMGRGTTEAFF
>TRBV11-2|-|TRBJ2-2|-
TGTGCCAGCAGCTCGATAGGGGCGGACACCGGGGAGCTGTTTTTT
CASSSIGADTGELFF
>TRBV7-2|-|TRBJ2-2|-
TGTGCCAGCAGCTCCACCCTGACACGCTACGGGGAGCTGTTTTTT
CASSSTLTRYGELFF
>TRBV12-3/TRBV12-4|-|TRBJ1-2|-
TGTGCCAGCAGGGGACTCGGTGGCTACACCTTC
CASRGLGGYTF